Only a few counts were recorded for the clone carrying this T cell receptor beta chain. The data belong to a study of human T cells and chemical hapten exposure. With 7 bases clipped from V and 5 bases from J, the junction kept 4 bases outside the gene matches. CDR1 SQVTM and CDR2 ANQGSEA come from the germline V gene. The CDR3 sequence is 12 residues long. TCRdb passed the RACE reads through MiXCR, listing each CDR3 protein once. The sample has approximately 80,000 distinct CDR3 sequences, roughly 10% seen once; the top ten hold 3.5% to 4.5%. Noted time point: patch test 1, 2 weeks after DPC sensitization. Regarding treatment: therapeutic diphenylcyclopropenone sensitization with weekly scalp DPC.

The receptor was derived from a woman in her forties or fifties with alopecia areata. Some clones in this sample may be carry-over from other donors' samples. This sequence joins TRBV29-1 and TRBJ2-5; 10 positions agree with TRBD1. The sequencing here drew on whole blood, taken in connection with sensitization to the hapten diphenylcyclopropenone (DPC). CDR3 in amino acids: CSARTGGETQYF. CDR3 sequence (DNA): TGCAGCGCCCGGACAGGGGGGGAGACCCAGTACTTC.